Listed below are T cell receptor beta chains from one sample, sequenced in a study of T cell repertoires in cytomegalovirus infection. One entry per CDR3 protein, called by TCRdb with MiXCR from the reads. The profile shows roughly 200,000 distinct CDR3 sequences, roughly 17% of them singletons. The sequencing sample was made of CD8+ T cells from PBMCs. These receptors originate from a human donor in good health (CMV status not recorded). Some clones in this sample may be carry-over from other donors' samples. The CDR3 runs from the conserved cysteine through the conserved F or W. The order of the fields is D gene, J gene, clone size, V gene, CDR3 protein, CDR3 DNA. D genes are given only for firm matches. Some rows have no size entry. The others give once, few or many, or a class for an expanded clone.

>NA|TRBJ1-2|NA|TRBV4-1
CASSQVNAYYGYTF
TGCGCCAGCAGCCAAGTGAACGCTTACTATGGCTACACCTTC
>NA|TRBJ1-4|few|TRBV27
CASSPGGKLFF
TGTGCCAGCAGTCCTGGTGGGAAACTGTTTTTT
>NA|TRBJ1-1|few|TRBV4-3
CASSQDLGANTEAFF
TGCGCCAGCAGCCAAGATCTAGGAGCGAACACTGAAGCTTTCTTT
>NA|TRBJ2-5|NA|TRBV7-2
CASSLVAGGEETQYF
TGTGCCAGCAGCTTAGTGGCTGGCGGGGAAGAGACCCAGTACTTC
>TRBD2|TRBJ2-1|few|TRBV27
CASKAGAPYNEQFF
TGTGCCAGCAAAGCGGGGGCCCCTTACAATGAGCAGTTCTTC
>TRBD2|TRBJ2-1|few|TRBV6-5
CASSYGLAGEAEQFF
TGTGCCAGCAGTTACGGGCTAGCGGGGGAAGCTGAGCAGTTCTTC
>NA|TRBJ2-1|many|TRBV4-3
CASSQDGNRYNEQFF
TGCGCCAGCAGCCAAGACGGGAACCGCTACAATGAGCAGTTCTTC
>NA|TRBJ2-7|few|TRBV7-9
CASSLAEEQPTYEQYF
TGTGCCAGCAGCTTAGCGGAGGAACAGCCAACCTACGAGCAGTACTTC
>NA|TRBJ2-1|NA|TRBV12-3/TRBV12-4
CASSLILYNEQFF
TGTGCCAGCAGTTTGATACTGTACAATGAGCAGTTCTTC
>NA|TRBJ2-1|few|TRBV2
CASSELENKPSSYNEQFF
TGTGCCAGCAGCGAACTAGAGAATAAGCCGAGCTCCTACAATGAGCAGTTCTTC
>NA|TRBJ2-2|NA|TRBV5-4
CASSPVSLGTGELFF
TGTGCCAGCAGCCCCGTCTCTTTGGGGACCGGGGAGCTGTTTTTT
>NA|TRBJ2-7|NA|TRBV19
CASSRGGTEQYF
TGTGCCAGTAGTAGAGGCGGCACAGAGCAGTACTTC
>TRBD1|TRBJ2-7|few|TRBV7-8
CASSFMPRDRGSNEQYF
TGTGCCAGCAGCTTCATGCCCCGGGACAGGGGATCCAACGAGCAGTACTTC
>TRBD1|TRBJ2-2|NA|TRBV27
CASSPFTGTGNGELFF
TGTGCCAGCAGCCCATTCACCGGGACAGGCAACGGGGAGCTGTTTTTT
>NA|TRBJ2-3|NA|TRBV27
CASRIPSTDTQYF
TGTGCCAGCAGGATCCCTAGCACAGATACGCAGTATTTT
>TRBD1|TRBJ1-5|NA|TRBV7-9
CASSPGQANQPQHF
TGTGCCAGCAGCCCGGGACAGGCTAATCAGCCCCAGCATTTT
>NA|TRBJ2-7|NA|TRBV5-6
CASSLARRGYEQYF
TGTGCCAGCAGCTTGGCCAGGCGGGGCTACGAGCAGTACTTC
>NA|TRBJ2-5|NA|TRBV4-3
CASSQIGETQYF
TGCGCCAGCAGCCAAATAGGGGAGACCCAGTACTTC
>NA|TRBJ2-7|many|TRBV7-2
CASSFVLGNEQYF
TGTGCCAGCAGCTTCGTATTAGGGAACGAGCAGTACTTC
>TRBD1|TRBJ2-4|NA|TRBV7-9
CASSARTGLAKNIQYF
TGTGCCAGCAGCGCCCGGACAGGGTTAGCCAAAAACATTCAGTACTTC
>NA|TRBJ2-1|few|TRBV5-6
CASSLGSDNEQFF
TGTGCCAGCAGCTTGGGATCGGACAATGAGCAGTTCTTC
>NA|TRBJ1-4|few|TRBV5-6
CASSLSYRTATNEKLFF
TGTGCCAGCAGCTTGTCCTATCGGACCGCAACTAATGAAAAACTGTTTTTT
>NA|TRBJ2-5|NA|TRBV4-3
CASSQDRLGETQYF
TGCGCCAGCAGCCAAGATCGGCTGGGGGAGACCCAGTACTTC
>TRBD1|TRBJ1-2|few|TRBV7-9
CASSLGDRARGYTF
TGTGCCAGCAGCTTAGGGGACAGGGCTCGCGGCTACACCTTC
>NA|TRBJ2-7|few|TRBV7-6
CASSLSPYTGEQYF
TGTGCCAGCAGCTTATCCCCCTACACGGGCGAGCAGTACTTC
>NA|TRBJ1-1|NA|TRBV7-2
CASSLRSGVDTEAFF
TGTGCCAGCAGCTTAAGATCGGGGGTGGACACTGAAGCTTTCTTT
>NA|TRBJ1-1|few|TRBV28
CASSYLRASSRSDTEAFF
TGTGCCAGCAGCTATCTCAGGGCCTCATCGAGATCGGACACTGAAGCTTTCTTT
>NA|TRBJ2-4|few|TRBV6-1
CASSEDGWLAKNIQYF
TGTGCCAGCAGTGAAGACGGATGGTTGGCCAAAAACATTCAGTACTTC
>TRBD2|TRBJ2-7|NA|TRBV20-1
CSARAVGLDSYEQYF
TGCAGTGCTAGAGCTGTCGGACTAGACTCCTACGAGCAGTACTTC
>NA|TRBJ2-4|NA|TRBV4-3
CASSQGGLAKNIQYF
TGCGCCAGCAGCCAGGGGGGCCTAGCCAAAAACATTCAGTACTTC
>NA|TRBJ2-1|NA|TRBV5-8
CASSPAIRGPLLDEQFF
TGTGCCAGCAGCCCAGCTATACGGGGGCCCCTTTTGGATGAGCAGTTCTTC
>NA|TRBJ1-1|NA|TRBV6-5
CASSYGRTNTEAFF
TGTGCCAGCAGTTACGGCAGAACCAACACTGAAGCTTTCTTT
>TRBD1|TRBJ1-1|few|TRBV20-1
CSARRTGRITEAFF
TGCAGTGCTAGAAGGACAGGGCGGATCACTGAAGCTTTCTTT
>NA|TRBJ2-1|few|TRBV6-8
CASSYEGLSYNEQFF
TGTGCCAGCAGTTACGAGGGCCTCTCCTACAATGAGCAGTTCTTC
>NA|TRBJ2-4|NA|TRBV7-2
CASRPTQGLAKNIQYF
TGTGCCAGCAGACCGACACAGGGACTAGCCAAAAACATTCAGTACTTC
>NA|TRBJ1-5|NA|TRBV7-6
CASSLGTEGPPQHF
TGTGCCAGCAGCTTAGGTACAGAGGGTCCGCCCCAGCATTTT
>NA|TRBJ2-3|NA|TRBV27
CASSPYGDTQYF
TGTGCCAGCAGTCCCTACGGGGATACGCAGTATTTT
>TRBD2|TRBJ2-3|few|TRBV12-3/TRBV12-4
CASSSLLAGGPEDTQYF
TGTGCCAGCAGTTCCCTCCTAGCGGGGGGGCCAGAAGATACGCAGTATTTT
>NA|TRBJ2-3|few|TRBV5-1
CASSLWDSFTDTQYF
TGCGCCAGCAGCTTGTGGGACTCCTTCACAGATACGCAGTATTTT
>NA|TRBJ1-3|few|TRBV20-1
CSATMSTGNTIYF
TGCAGTGCTACAATGTCTACTGGAAACACCATATATTTT
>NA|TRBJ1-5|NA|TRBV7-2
CASSTGTGLSNQPQHF
TGTGCCAGCAGCACAGGGACGGGCCTTAGCAATCAGCCCCAGCATTTT
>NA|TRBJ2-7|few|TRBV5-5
CASTRQAGYEQYF
TGTGCCAGCACCAGACAGGCCGGATACGAGCAGTACTTC
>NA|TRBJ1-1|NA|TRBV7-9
CASSHLGLGLNTEAFF
TGTGCCAGCAGCCACTTAGGGTTGGGACTGAACACTGAAGCTTTCTTT
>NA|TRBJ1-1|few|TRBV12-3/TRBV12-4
CASSLGGAGAEAFF
TGTGCCAGCAGTTTAGGGGGGGCAGGCGCTGAAGCTTTCTTT
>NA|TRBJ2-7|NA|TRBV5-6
CASSSGISYEQYF
TGTGCCAGCAGTTCAGGAATTTCCTACGAGCAGTACTTC
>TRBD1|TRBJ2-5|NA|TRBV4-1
CASSHRDRGGETQYF
TGCGCCAGCAGCCATCGGGACAGGGGAGGAGAGACCCAGTACTTC